These 29 T cell receptor beta chains came from one sample sequenced in a study of a mutant IDH1 vaccine in newly diagnosed glioma. Time point in this sample: baseline, week 1 (first vaccination visit). Treatment reported: pre-vaccination baseline after standard-of-care therapy. Assay used: immunoSEQ multiplex PCR; TCRdb lists only in-frame clones, some missing. The table records about 38,000 clones, roughly 92% of them present only once. Sequenced material: PBMCs, taken from a glioma patient treated with radiotherapy, temozolomide or both. Source of these receptors: a man aged 18 to 29 with glioma.

The gene calls are TRBV4-2 and TRBJ1-4; no definite D call. V shed 1 base and J shed 0 bases, with 6 bases lying between them. There are 15 residues in the CDR3. Germline V CDR1 and CDR2: LGHNA, YNFKEQ. The CDR3 DNA reads as TGTGCCAGCAGCCAAGGAGGAACAACTAATGAAAAACTGTTTTTT. It specifies CASSQGGTTNEKLFF.

This chain uses TRBV7-9 with TRBJ2-1; D possibly corresponds to TRBD2 (7 bases). Trimming removed 0 bases at V and 3 bases at J, with 18 bases between. CDR3 size: 18 residues. CDR1 is SEHNR and CDR2 is FQNEAQ in the germline V gene (reference sequence). CDR3 protein: CASSLAGGGAGNYNEQFF. CDR3 coding DNA: TGTGCCAGCAGCTTAGCAGGGGGAGGAGCGGGGAACTACAATGAGCAGTTCTTC.

DNA of the CDR3: TGTGCCATCAGTCATGGACAACCAGTGGGTGAAGCTTTCTTT. This codes for CAISHGQPVGEAFF. This chain uses TRBV10-3 with TRBJ1-1, with D perhaps TRBD1 (5 bases). Trimming pared 5 bases from V and 7 bases from J, leaving 17 bases between. The CDR3 consists of 14 residues. Germline V gene sequence: CDR1 ENHRY, CDR2 SYGVKD.

The CDR3 bases are TGCAGCGGGGGAGGGGGACAGGGACACAATGAGCAGTTCTTC. Its translation is CSGGGGQGHNEQFF. The gene calls are TRBV29-1 and TRBJ2-1; 9 nucleotides agree with TRBD1. Unmatched junction bases numbered 9, after V lost 7 bases and J lost 5 bases. Germline V gene lookup returns CDR1 SQVTM and CDR2 ANQGSEA. This CDR3 has 14 residues.

J is TRBJ1-1 and V is TRBV5-1; unclear D gene. V lost 5 bases to trimming and J lost 1 base, with 15 bases between them. CDR3 length: 15 residues. Germline assignment: CDR1 SGHRS and CDR2 YFSETQ. CDR3: CASSTGLGANTEAFF. In DNA form, the CDR3 reads TGCGCCAGCAGTACGGGCCTTGGAGCGAACACTGAAGCTTTCTTT.

This chain uses TRBV30 with TRBJ2-1; the match to TRBD1 covers 9 bases. Germline V gene data show CDR1 as GTSNPN and CDR2 as SVGIG (reference sequence). Trimming at V came to 2 bases and at J to 13 bases, leaving 3 bases not matched to a gene. The CDR3 is 11 residues long. CDR3 residues: CAWSTGGGQFF. For the CDR3, the DNA is TGTGCCTGGAGTACAGGGGGCGGACAGTTCTTC.

This chain links TRBV7-8 with TRBJ2-2, with 8 bases matching TRBD2. The CDR3 has 17 amino acids. V shed 2 bases and J 3 bases; nucleotides not matched to a gene: 8. In germline, CDR1 is SGHVS, CDR2 FQNEAQ. CDR3 DNA: TGTGCCAGCAGCTTATTGGGAAGCGGGAGTTACACCGGGGAGCTGTTTTTT. Encoded protein: CASSLLGSGSYTGELFF.

This clone occurred once. J is TRBJ2-1 and V is TRBV19; 13 bases align to TRBD2. J gave up 5 bases and V 5 bases, and 6 bases lay outside the gene matches. From germline, CDR1 is LNHDA and CDR2 SQIVND (reference sequence). The CDR3 is 16 residues long. The CDR3 reads CASSPGLAGAHNEQFF. DNA for the CDR3: TGTGCCAGTAGTCCCGGACTAGCGGGAGCGCACAATGAGCAGTTCTTC. Variable domain in full (rest from reference TRBV19 and TRBJ2-1): DGGITQSPKYLFRKEGQNVTLSCEQNLNHDAMYWYRQDPGQGLRLIYYSQIVNDFQKGDIAEGYSVSREKKESFPLTVTSAQKNPTAFYLCASSPGLAGAHNEQFFGPGTRLTVL.

The V and J genes are TRBV27 and TRBJ1-1, with D unclear. CDR3 size: 13 residues. With 2 bases removed from V and 7 bases from J, the gap between germline ends came to 11 bases. Germline assignment: CDR1 MNHEY and CDR2 SMNVEV (reference sequence). The chain's CDR3 is CASSLGPPLEAFF. CDR3 bases: TGTGCCAGCAGTTTAGGGCCCCCGCTTGAAGCTTTCTTT.

The chain employs TRBV4-2 and TRBJ2-1; D is ambiguous. Trimming cost V 4 bases and J 1 base, with 14 bases left between them. The CDR3 consists of 16 residues. Germline loops: CDR1 LGHNA, CDR2 YNFKEQ. The DNA of the CDR3 is TGTGCCAGCAGCCTAATAGCTACCTCTTCCTACAATGAGCAGTTCTTC. Protein: CASSLIATSSYNEQFF.

The chain recombines TRBV5-8 with TRBJ2-3; TRBD2 agrees at 9 bases. Trimming at V came to 0 bases and at J to 5 bases, leaving 4 bases not matched to a gene. The germline CDR1 and CDR2 sequences are SGHTS and YDEGEE. The CDR3 contains 15 residues. CDR3 sequence: CASSLEAGGGDTQYF. The CDR3 DNA is TGTGCCAGCAGCTTGGAAGCGGGAGGTGGAGATACGCAGTATTTT.

This clone was seen a handful of times. The chain has TRBV14 and TRBJ1-2; D call uncertain. Trimming took 4 bases from V and 7 from J, leaving 16 bases between them. Looked up from germline, CDR1 is SGHDN and CDR2 is FVKESK. The CDR3 is made up of 14 amino acids. CDR3 amino acids: CASSPQVGLGGYTF. The CDR3 DNA sequence: TGTGCCAGCAGCCCGCAAGTCGGATTGGGTGGCTACACCTTC.

The chain uses TRBV15 and TRBJ2-7; 11 nucleotides agree with TRBD2. CDR3 length: 14 amino acids. CDR1 and CDR2 from the germline V gene are LNHNV and YYDKDF (reference sequence). V shed 2 bases, J shed 5 bases, and the junction held 2 bases outside the gene matches. This CDR3 is CATSRLAGGHEQYF. The DNA for the CDR3 is TGTGCCACCAGCAGACTAGCGGGAGGACACGAGCAGTACTTC.

This chain uses TRBV5-6 with TRBJ2-3, with TRBD2 matching 7 bases. J was trimmed by 0 bases and V by 0 bases; bases with no gene match: 4. From germline, CDR1 is SGHDT and CDR2 YYEEEE. The CDR3 is 16 residues long. The chain's CDR3 is CASSLGGGGSTDTQYF. The CDR3 DNA reads TGTGCCAGCAGCTTGGGTGGCGGGGGTAGCACAGATACGCAGTATTTT. Based on the CDR3 plus reference TRBV5-6 and TRBJ2-3, the full variable domain is DAGVTQSPTHLIKTRGQQVTLRCSPKSGHDTVSWYQQALGQGPQFIFQYYEEEERQRGNFPDRFSGHQFPNYSSELNVNALLLGDSALYLCASSLGGGGSTDTQYFGPGTRLTVL.

This chain uses TRBV27 with TRBJ2-3; the D gene is possibly TRBD2 (5 bases). The germline V gene has CDR1 MNHEY and CDR2 SMNVEV (reference sequence). The CDR3 contains 14 residues. V dropped 6 bases and J dropped 6 bases, with 16 bases sitting between them. The CDR3 spells CASRLRGAGDTQYF. CDR3 nucleotide sequence: TGTGCCAGCAGACTTCGGGGTGCGGGTGATACGCAGTATTTT.

This clone came up once. J is TRBJ2-1 and V is TRBV27; D is possibly TRBD2 (5 bases). The CDR3 loop spans 15 amino acids. Trimming took 3 bases from V and 2 from J, leaving 11 bases between them. Germline V CDR1 and CDR2: MNHEY, SMNVEV (reference sequence). The CDR3 DNA reads as TGTGCCAGCAGTTTGTTAGGGAGCCCCTACAATGAGCAGTTCTTC. Translated: CASSLLGSPYNEQFF.

J is TRBJ1-3 and V is TRBV6-5; no clear D gene. The germline V gene has CDR1 MNHEY and CDR2 SVGAGI. This CDR3 has 14 amino acids. Deletions cut 6 bases from V and 7 bases from J, with 16 bases between. CDR3 loop: CASSRGGVSNTIYF. The CDR3 DNA reads as TGTGCCAGCAGCCGAGGCGGGGTTTCTAACACCATATATTTT.

The rearrangement uses TRBV30 and TRBJ1-1, with D maybe TRBD1 (5 bases). V gave up 3 bases and J gave up 1 base, with 9 bases separating them. The CDR3 is 13 residues long. From germline, CDR1 is GTSNPN and CDR2 SVGIG (reference sequence). CDR3 residues: CAWSTGKNTEAFF. In DNA, the CDR3 is TGTGCCTGGAGCACAGGAAAGAACACTGAAGCTTTCTTT.

The chain couples TRBV30 to TRBJ2-1; no definite D call. Germline V gives CDR1 GTSNPN, CDR2 SVGIG (reference sequence). The CDR3 contains 13 residues. V was clipped by 1 base and J by 4 bases, with 8 bases between them. The CDR3 region is CAWSGQAYNEQFF. DNA for the CDR3: TGTGCCTGGAGTGGCCAGGCTTACAATGAGCAGTTCTTC.

The chain links TRBV7-2 to TRBJ2-1, with D maybe TRBD1 (6 bases). This CDR3 is 14 amino acids long. CDR1 and CDR2 from the germline V gene are SGHTA and FQGNSA. The V end lost 5 bases, the J end lost 5 bases, and 13 bases lay between the germline ends. This CDR3 reads CASSATDRNNEQFF. The CDR3 DNA reads as TGTGCCAGCAGCGCTACCGACAGGAACAATGAGCAGTTCTTC.

The chain employs TRBV29-1 and TRBJ1-3, with TRBD1 matching 10 bases. Trimming at V came to 7 bases and at J to 1 base, leaving 4 bases not matched to a gene. Germline V gene lookup returns CDR1 SQVTM and CDR2 ANQGSEA. This CDR3 is 14 amino acids long. CDR3 amino acids: CSATGGESGNTIYF. In nucleotides, the CDR3 is TGCAGCGCGACAGGGGGCGAATCTGGAAACACCATATATTTT.

CDR3: CAWSPGGRPNQPQHF. CDR3 DNA: TGTGCCTGGAGTCCCGGAGGAAGGCCCAATCAGCCCCAGCATTTT. The J gene is TRBJ1-5, the V gene TRBV30; the D is unclear. V was pared by 2 bases and J by 3 bases, with 14 bases between. The CDR3 has 15 amino acids. The germline CDR1 and CDR2 sequences are GTSNPN and SVGIG (reference sequence).

The chain has TRBV15 and TRBJ2-7; TRBD2 matches 12 bases. V lost 2 bases to trimming and J lost 9 bases; unmatched junction nucleotides: 11. The CDR3 extends over 16 amino acids. Germline V gene lookup returns CDR1 LNHNV and CDR2 YYDKDF (reference sequence). As DNA, the CDR3 is TGTGCCACCAGCAGATCCCGACTAGCGGGAGCGTTTGGGCAGTACTTC. This encodes CATSRSRLAGAFGQYF.

The chain recombines TRBV27 with TRBJ1-2; D is perhaps TRBD1 (5 bases). Germline CDR1 and CDR2: MNHEY and SMNVEV (reference sequence). V lost 5 bases, J lost 3 bases, and 19 bases lay in between. The CDR3 is 16 amino acids. CDR3 loop: CASSPSGYGRDYGYTF. Here the CDR3 DNA reads TGTGCCAGCAGTCCCTCGGGCTATGGCAGGGACTATGGCTACACCTTC.

The chain carries TRBV5-6 and TRBJ2-1; the match to TRBD2 covers 12 bases. After removal of 3 bases from V and 4 bases from J, the junction contained 5 bases not matched to a gene. CDR1 is SGHDT, CDR2 YYEEEE, per germline. CDR3 length: 16 amino acids. CDR3: CASSSGLAGNYNEQFF. The DNA of the CDR3 is TGTGCCAGCAGCTCCGGACTAGCGGGGAATTACAATGAGCAGTTCTTC. Full variable domain (outside the CDR3, taken from reference TRBV5-6 and TRBJ2-1): DAGVTQSPTHLIKTRGQQVTLRCSPKSGHDTVSWYQQALGQGPQFIFQYYEEEERQRGNFPDRFSGHQFPNYSSELNVNALLLGDSALYLCASSSGLAGNYNEQFFGPGTRLTVL.

The chain links TRBV4-2 to TRBJ2-3; 7 positions match TRBD2. CDR3 length: 16 residues. Germline V gene lookup returns CDR1 LGHNA and CDR2 YNFKEQ. Trimming cost V 2 bases and J 1 base; bases outside gene matches: 6. CDR3 sequence (DNA): TGTGCCAGCAGCCAATTTACTAGCGACCGCACAGATACGCAGTATTTT. This codes for CASSQFTSDRTDTQYF.

This clone came up a few times. V and J are TRBV25-1 and TRBJ1-2; D is perhaps TRBD1 (5 bases). The CDR3 runs 13 residues. Trimming took 2 bases from V and 5 from J, leaving 9 bases between them. The germline V gene has CDR1 MGHDK and CDR2 SYGVNS. CDR3 protein: CASSEGGGYGYTF. CDR3 bases: TGTGCCAGCAGTGAAGGGGGGGGGTATGGCTACACCTTC.

This clone is a singleton in its sample. The rearrangement uses TRBV19 and TRBJ2-7, with D perhaps TRBD1 (6 bases). The CDR3 is made up of 15 amino acids. V was shortened by 3 bases and J by 2 bases, with 14 bases between the two germline ends. CDR1 is LNHDA, CDR2 SQIVND, per germline (reference sequence). The CDR3 nucleotides read TGTGCCAGTAGTATGGGGGCCGCCGGCGCCTACGAGCAGTACTTC. Amino acid sequence: CASSMGAAGAYEQYF. The variable domain in full, completed from reference TRBV19 and TRBJ2-7, reads DGGITQSPKYLFRKEGQNVTLSCEQNLNHDAMYWYRQDPGQGLRLIYYSQIVNDFQKGDIAEGYSVSREKKESFPLTVTSAQKNPTAFYLCASSMGAAGAYEQYFGPGTRLTVT.

The chain recombines TRBV5-8 with TRBJ1-1; D remains unclear. V lost 2 bases and J lost 11, with 16 bases in between. This CDR3 spans 13 amino acids. Germline V gives CDR1 SGHTS, CDR2 YDEGEE. This CDR3 is CASSFSVWLDAFF. For the CDR3, the DNA is TGTGCCAGCAGCTTCTCGGTGTGGTTAGACGCTTTCTTT.